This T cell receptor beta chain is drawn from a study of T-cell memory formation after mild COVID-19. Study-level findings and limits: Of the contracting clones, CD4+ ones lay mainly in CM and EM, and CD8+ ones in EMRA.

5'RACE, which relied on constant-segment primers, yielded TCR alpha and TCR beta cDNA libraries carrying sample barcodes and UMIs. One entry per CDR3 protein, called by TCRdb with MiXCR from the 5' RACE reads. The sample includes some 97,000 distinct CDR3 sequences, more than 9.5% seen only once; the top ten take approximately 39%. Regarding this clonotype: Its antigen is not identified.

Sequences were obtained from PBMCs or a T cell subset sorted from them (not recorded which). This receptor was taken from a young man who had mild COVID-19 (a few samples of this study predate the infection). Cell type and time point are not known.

In DNA, the CDR3 is TGTGCCAGCAGTTACTCCCAGCGGTATGAAGCTTTCTTT. As protein: CASSYSQRYEAFF. The chain joins TRBV6-5 to TRBJ1-1; no clear D gene. With 0 bases removed from V and 7 bases from J, the gap between germline ends came to 9 bases. There are 13 residues in the CDR3. Germline lookup yields CDR1 MNHEY and CDR2 SVGAGI.